This T cell receptor (beta chain) was observed in a study of control samples from healthy donors and cancer patients. Method: immunoSEQ multiplex PCR; TCRdb's copy keeps in-frame clones and lacks some. The sample holds about 150,000 clones; roughly 93% are singletons and the top ten take more than 4.5%. Germline CDR1 and CDR2: SGDLS and YYNGEE. The V gene lost 3 bases and the J gene lost 2 bases, with 11 bases spanning the gap. The CDR3 runs 15 residues. A single count supports this clone. J is TRBJ1-4 and V is TRBV9; a possible D gene is TRBD1 (5 bases). The origin of this receptor is a young man in good health. The sample taken for sequencing was blood. CDR3 sequence: CASSAGGSTNEKLFF. DNA for the CDR3: TGTGCCAGCAGCGCTGGGGGGAGCACTAATGAAAAACTGTTTTTT.